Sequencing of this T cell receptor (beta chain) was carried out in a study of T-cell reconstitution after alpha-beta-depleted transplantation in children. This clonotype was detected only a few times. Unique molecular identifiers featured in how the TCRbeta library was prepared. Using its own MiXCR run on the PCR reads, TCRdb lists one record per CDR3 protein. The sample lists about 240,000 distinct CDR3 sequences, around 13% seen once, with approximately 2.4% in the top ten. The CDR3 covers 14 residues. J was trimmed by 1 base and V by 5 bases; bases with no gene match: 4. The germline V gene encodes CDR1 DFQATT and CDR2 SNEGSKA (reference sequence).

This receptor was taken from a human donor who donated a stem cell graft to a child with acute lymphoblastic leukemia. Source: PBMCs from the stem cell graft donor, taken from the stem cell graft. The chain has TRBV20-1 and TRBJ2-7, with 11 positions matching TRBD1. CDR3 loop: CSAQGQGVSYEQYF. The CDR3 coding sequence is TGCAGTGCTCAGGGACAGGGGGTTTCCTACGAGCAGTACTTC.